This T cell receptor beta chain was obtained from a study of regulatory T cells in long-lasting Graves disease. Study-level findings and limits: Possibly, too few samples lowered accuracy.

Sample time point: newly diagnosed GD, antithyroid drugs for less than 3 months. PBMC RNA was the source of the TCR library. HTBI primers from iRepertoire and Arm-PCR of CDR3 regions yielded the TCR beta libraries. TCRdb re-called the multiplex PCR reads through MiXCR, storing one row per CDR3 protein. This table holds some 200,000 distinct CDR3 sequences, around a fifth found once. This clonotype was seen many times. Its antigen is unknown. This sample also belongs to another study, concerning T cells in Graves' hyperthyroidism and ophthalmopathy.

The input for sequencing was peripheral blood mononuclear cells (PBMCs), taken at new diagnosis, from a patient treated with antithyroid drugs. The TCR originated in a woman aged 25 to 39 with Graves disease.

The CDR3 DNA sequence: TGTGCCAGCAGCCTCCCTCGGGGGGCTGGTGACGCTGAAGCTTTCTTT. It encodes CASSLPRGAGDAEAFF. V gene TRBV28 combines with J gene TRBJ1-1; the D gene is possibly TRBD1 (6 bases). Per germline, CDR1 MDHEN and CDR2 SYDVKM. V was trimmed by 6 bases and J by 6 bases, leaving 23 bases between them. This CDR3 has 16 residues.